The 20 T cell receptor beta chains below were found in one sample sequenced in a study of T cell repertoires in aging, cancer and after chemotherapy. Amplification of TCR beta used genomic DNA extracted from peripheral blood. TRB rearrangements spanning V, D and J were amplified using mixed TRB-A/B primers. TCRdb fed the multiplex PCR reads into MiXCR, producing one record per CDR3 protein. The data contain over 6,500 distinct CDR3 sequences, roughly 22% of them singletons. Source material: blood. The receptors originated from a human donor with a blood cancer.

As concerns this clonotype: One end of the junction fails to match germline, which may point to a read error. The chain is built from TRBV18 and TRBJ1-1; possible D gene TRBD1, 5 bases. This CDR3 region has 14 residues. The V gene's germline CDR1 is KGHSH and CDR2 LQKENI. The CDR3 region is CDSSPFWGDTEAFF. The CDR3 coding sequence is TGTGACAGCTCACCATTTTGGGGGGACACTGAAGCTTTCTTT.

As for this clonotype: A much bigger clone sits one base away, suggesting this may be a read error. CDR3 region: CAWSDIGRGGEQFF. CDR3 DNA: TGTGCCTGGAGTGACATCGGGAGGGGCGGTGAGCAGTTCTTC. This chain links TRBV30 with TRBJ2-1; 8 bases are a match to TRBD2. Germline V lookup: CDR1 GTSNPN, CDR2 SVGIG (reference sequence). This CDR3 has 14 residues. Germline trimming cut 1 base from V and 9 bases from J; bases unmatched to any gene: 8.

The genes are TRBV5-6 and TRBJ1-1; D is uncertain. Germline lookup yields CDR1 SGHDT and CDR2 YYEEEE. CDR3 length: 15 residues. The germline V and J ends were trimmed by 0 bases and 0 bases, with 9 bases remaining between them. The DNA of the CDR3 is TGTGCCAGCAGCTTGGCCGGAGGCTTGAACACTGAAGCTTTCTTT. Protein product: CASSLAGGLNTEAFF.

The sample holds a few counts of this clonotype. Relative to the germline gene, one junction end is altered; a read error may explain this. The chain uses TRBV5-1 and TRBJ2-7, with 9 positions matching TRBD1. The V gene's germline CDR1 is SGHRS and CDR2 YFSETQ. The CDR3 sequence is 14 residues long. CDR3 nucleotide sequence: TGCGCCAACAGCCCCCGGGACAGGGAGTCCGAGCAGTACTTC. Protein product: CANSPRDRESEQYF. Filled out from reference TRBV5-1 and TRBJ2-7, the complete variable domain reads KAGVTQTPRYLIKTRGQQVTLSCSPISGHRSVSWYQQTPGQGLQFLFEYFSETQRNKGNFPGRFSGRQFSNSRSEMNVSTLELGDSALYLCANSPRDRESEQYFGPGTRLTVT.

Relative to its sample, this clonotype is medium-sized. This chain joins TRBV19 and TRBJ1-4; D is uncertain. Per the germline V gene, CDR1 is LNHDA and CDR2 is SQIVND (reference sequence). The CDR3 spans 14 residues. Trimming stripped 10 bases from V and 4 bases from J, with 16 bases between. The CDR3, as DNA: TGTGCCACCAGCAGGATGGGTAATAATGAAAAACTGTTTTTT. Translation: CATSRMGNNEKLFF.

This rearrangement joins TRBV20-1 to TRBJ2-7; D may match TRBD1 or TRBD2 (5 bases each). This CDR3 spans 12 amino acids. Trimming stripped 3 bases from V and 0 bases from J, with 6 bases between. Germline V CDR1 and CDR2: DFQATT, SNEGSKA (reference sequence). DNA for the CDR3: TGCAGTGCTAGCGGGACCTCCTACGAGCAGTACTTC. As protein: CSASGTSYEQYF.

As to this clonotype: Possible read error: a much larger clone is one base away. The rearrangement links TRBV5-5 to TRBJ2-4; unclear D gene. Deletions cut 4 bases from V and 13 bases from J, with 18 bases between. CDR1 is SGHKS, CDR2 YYEKEE, per germline (reference sequence). The CDR3 sequence is 13 residues long. The CDR3, as DNA: TGTGCCAGCAGCCCCTCGTCGGTTGATGAGCAGTACTTC. Amino acids: CASSPSSVDEQYF.

The J gene is TRBJ2-5, the V gene TRBV20-1, with TRBD2 matching over 8 bases. V shed 3 bases, J shed 4 bases, and the junction held 13 bases outside the gene matches. The germline V gene encodes CDR1 DFQATT and CDR2 SNEGSKA (reference sequence). The CDR3 is 16 amino acids. The CDR3 sequence: CSASPPGAGVGETQYF. CDR3 coding DNA: TGCAGTGCTAGCCCCCCAGGAGCGGGAGTGGGAGAGACCCAGTACTTC.

V usage is TRBV14 and J usage is TRBJ1-6, with 7 nucleotides matching TRBD1. V shed 0 bases and J 10 bases; nucleotides not matched to a gene: 6. The CDR3 sequence is 15 residues long. Germline lookup yields CDR1 SGHDN and CDR2 FVKESK. The chain's CDR3 is CASSQDPTGRSPLHF. DNA of the CDR3: TGTGCCAGCAGCCAAGACCCGACAGGGCGGTCACCCCTCCACTTT.

This clonotype is deemed medium-sized (0.01 to 0.1%). The rearrangement uses TRBV18 and TRBJ1-4; 7 bases agree with TRBD1. In germline, CDR1 is KGHSH, CDR2 LQKENI. There are 15 residues in the CDR3. Trimming removed 3 bases from V and 3 bases from J; junction bases left unmatched: 4. DNA for the CDR3: TGTGCCAGCTCACCTTACAGGGGAGCTAATGAAAAACTGTTTTTT. Protein product: CASSPYRGANEKLFF.

The chain couples TRBV20-1 to TRBJ1-1; D unclear. The germline V and J ends were trimmed by 3 bases and 0 bases, with 5 bases remaining between them. This CDR3 spans 12 amino acids. The germline CDR1 and CDR2 sequences are DFQATT and SNEGSKA (reference sequence). In nucleotides, the CDR3 is TGCAGTGCTAGCAGGATGAACACTGAAGCTTTCTTT. This gives the protein CSASRMNTEAFF.

The V call is TRBV9, the J call TRBJ1-5; D possibly corresponds to TRBD1 (6 bases). In germline, CDR1 is SGDLS, CDR2 YYNGEE. Between the trimmed V and J ends, which lost 2 bases and 4 bases, there was a span of 7 bases. The CDR3 is 13 amino acids. The CDR3 DNA reads TGTGCCAGCAGCGTGCAGGGGAATCAGCCCCAGCATTTT. Its translation: CASSVQGNQPQHF.

This clonotype ranks as medium-sized. This chain uses TRBV27 with TRBJ1-4, with TRBD1 as a possible D gene (6 bases). Per germline, CDR1 MNHEY and CDR2 SMNVEV (reference sequence). CDR3 size: 12 residues. The germline V and J ends were trimmed by 5 bases and 7 bases, with 8 bases remaining between them. The CDR3 spells CASSTGSEKLFF. The CDR3 nucleotides are TGTGCCAGCAGTACAGGGTCTGAAAAACTGTTTTTT.

Only a few counts were recorded for this clonotype. This chain connects TRBV20-1 to TRBJ2-3, with D possibly matching TRBD2 (5 bases). Trimming took 3 bases from V and 4 from J, leaving 17 bases between them. Germline-derived CDR1 and CDR2 are DFQATT and SNEGSKA (reference sequence). The CDR3 is 15 residues long. Here the CDR3 reads CSARDLTNSADTQYF. The CDR3 bases are TGCAGTGCTAGGGACTTAACGAATAGCGCAGATACGCAGTATTTT.

Judged by abundance, this clonotype is medium-sized. V gene TRBV19 combines with J gene TRBJ1-1, with D possibly matching TRBD1 (5 bases). The V end was cut by 3 bases, the J end by 2 bases, with 13 bases between. CDR3 length: 15 amino acids. Germline V CDR1 and CDR2: LNHDA, SQIVND (reference sequence). The CDR3 protein is CASSIPAGSNTEAFF. In DNA, the CDR3 is TGTGCCAGTAGTATCCCCGCAGGGTCCAACACTGAAGCTTTCTTT.

In its sample, this clonotype was seen a few times. This chain links TRBV27 with TRBJ1-1; TRBD1 agrees at 7 bases. V lost 5 bases, J lost 6 bases, and 15 bases stayed unmatched. The germline CDR1 and CDR2 sequences are MNHEY and SMNVEV (reference sequence). The CDR3 totals 16 residues. CDR3 sequence: CASSPWGTAQWAEAFF. The CDR3 DNA reads as TGTGCCAGCAGTCCTTGGGGGACAGCCCAATGGGCTGAAGCTTTCTTT.

The J gene is TRBJ2-1, the V gene TRBV7-9, with 7 bases identical to TRBD1. This CDR3 is 14 amino acids long. V gave up 5 bases and J gave up 7 bases; unmatched junction bases: 8. Germline V gene data show CDR1 as SEHNR and CDR2 as FQNEAQ (reference sequence). The CDR3 spells CASSLDRARNEQFF. The CDR3 DNA reads TGTGCCAGCAGCCTCGACAGGGCGAGGAATGAGCAGTTCTTC.

This clonotype appeared a few times. The chain uses TRBV11-2 and TRBJ2-7; TRBD1 matches at 7 bases. The J segment lost 6 bases and the V segment lost 5 bases, leaving 10 bases of the junction unmatched. Looked up from germline, CDR1 is SGHAT and CDR2 is FQNNGV. This CDR3 comprises 14 residues. As DNA, the CDR3 is TGTGCCAGCAGCAATCCGGGACAGAGTTTCGAGCAGTACTTC. It is translated as CASSNPGQSFEQYF.

By frequency in the sample, this clonotype is medium-sized. CDR3 amino acids: CASSSRAGGSSYNEQFF. The CDR3 DNA reads TGTGCCAGCAGCTCAAGGGCGGGCGGGAGCTCCTACAATGAGCAGTTCTTC. The J gene is TRBJ2-1, the V gene TRBV6-5, with 7 nucleotides matching TRBD2. There are 17 residues in the CDR3. Germline CDR1 reads MNHEY; CDR2 reads SVGAGI. V lost 6 bases to trimming and J lost 0 bases; unmatched junction nucleotides: 11.

Note on this clonotype: At one of its ends the junction is not consistent with the germline gene, which may arise from a read error. This chain uses TRBV18 with TRBJ1-1, with TRBD1 as a possible D gene (6 bases). Germline assignment: CDR1 KGHSH and CDR2 LQKENI. CDR3 length: 13 amino acids. Here the CDR3 reads CPSSPDRNTEAFF. The CDR3 coding sequence is TGTCCCAGCTCACCGGACAGGAACACTGAAGCTTTCTTT.